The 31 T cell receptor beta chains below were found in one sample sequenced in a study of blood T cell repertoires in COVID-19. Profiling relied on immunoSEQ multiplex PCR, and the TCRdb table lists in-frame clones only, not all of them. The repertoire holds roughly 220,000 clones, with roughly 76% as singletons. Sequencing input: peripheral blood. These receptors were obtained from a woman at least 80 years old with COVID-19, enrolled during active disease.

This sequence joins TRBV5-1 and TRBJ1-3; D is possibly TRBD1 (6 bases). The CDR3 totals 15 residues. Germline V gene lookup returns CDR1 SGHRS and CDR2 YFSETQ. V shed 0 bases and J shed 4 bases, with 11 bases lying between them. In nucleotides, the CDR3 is TGCGCCAGCAGCTTGGCAAGCACAGGGGGAAACACCATATATTTT. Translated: CASSLASTGGNTIYF.

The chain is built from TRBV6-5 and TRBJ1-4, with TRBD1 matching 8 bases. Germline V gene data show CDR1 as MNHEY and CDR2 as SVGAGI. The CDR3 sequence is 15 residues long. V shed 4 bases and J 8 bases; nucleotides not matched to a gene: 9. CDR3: CASSSYGTGKEKLFF. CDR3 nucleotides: TGTGCCAGCAGTTCTTACGGGACAGGTAAAGAAAAACTGTTTTTT.

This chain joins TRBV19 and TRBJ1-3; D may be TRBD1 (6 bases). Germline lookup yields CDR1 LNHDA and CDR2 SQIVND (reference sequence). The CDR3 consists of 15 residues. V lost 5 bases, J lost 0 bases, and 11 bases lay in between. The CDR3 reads CASSAQGSSGNTIYF. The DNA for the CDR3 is TGTGCCAGTAGTGCACAGGGATCCTCTGGAAACACCATATATTTT.

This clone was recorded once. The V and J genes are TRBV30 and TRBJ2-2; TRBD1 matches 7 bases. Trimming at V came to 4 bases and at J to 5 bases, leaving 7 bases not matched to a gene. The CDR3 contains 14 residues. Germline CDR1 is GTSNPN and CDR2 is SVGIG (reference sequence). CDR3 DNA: TGTGCCTGGACCCGACAGGGCTGGACCGGGGAGCTGTTTTTT. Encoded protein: CAWTRQGWTGELFF.

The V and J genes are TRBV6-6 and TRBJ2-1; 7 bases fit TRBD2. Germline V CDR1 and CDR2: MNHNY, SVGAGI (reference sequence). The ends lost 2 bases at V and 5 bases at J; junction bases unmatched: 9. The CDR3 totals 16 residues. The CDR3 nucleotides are TGTGCCAGCAGTTACCCGGCGGGCGGGAGAAACAATGAGCAGTTCTTC. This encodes CASSYPAGGRNNEQFF.

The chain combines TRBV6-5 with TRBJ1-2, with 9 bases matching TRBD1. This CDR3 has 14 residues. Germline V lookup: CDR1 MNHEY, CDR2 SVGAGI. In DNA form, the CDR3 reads TGTGCGAGCTTAAGGACAGGGGTCTTCTATGGCTACACCTTC. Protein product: CASLRTGVFYGYTF.

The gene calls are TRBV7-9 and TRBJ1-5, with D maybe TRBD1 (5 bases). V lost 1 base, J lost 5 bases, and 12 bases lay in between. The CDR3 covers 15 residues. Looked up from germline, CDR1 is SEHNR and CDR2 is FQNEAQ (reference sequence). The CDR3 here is CASSLVGRGDQPQHF. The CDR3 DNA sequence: TGTGCCAGCAGCTTAGTCGGGAGGGGCGATCAGCCCCAGCATTTT.

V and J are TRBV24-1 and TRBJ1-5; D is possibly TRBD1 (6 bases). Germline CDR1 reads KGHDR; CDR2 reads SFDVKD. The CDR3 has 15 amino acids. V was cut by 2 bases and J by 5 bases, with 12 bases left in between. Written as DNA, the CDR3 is TGTGCCACCAGTGATTCACAGGGTTTGCATCAGCCCCAGCATTTT. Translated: CATSDSQGLHQPQHF.

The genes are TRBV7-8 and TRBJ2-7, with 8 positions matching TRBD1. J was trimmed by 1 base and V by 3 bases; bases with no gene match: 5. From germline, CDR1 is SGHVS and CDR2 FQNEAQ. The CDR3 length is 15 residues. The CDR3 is CASSLAGTGSYEQYF. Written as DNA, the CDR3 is TGTGCCAGCAGCTTGGCCGGGACAGGATCCTACGAGCAGTACTTC.

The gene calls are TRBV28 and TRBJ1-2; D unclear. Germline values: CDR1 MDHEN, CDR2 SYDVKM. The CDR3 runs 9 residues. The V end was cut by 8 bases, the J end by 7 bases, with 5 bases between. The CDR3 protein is CASGGGYTF. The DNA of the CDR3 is TGTGCCAGCGGCGGTGGCTACACCTTC.

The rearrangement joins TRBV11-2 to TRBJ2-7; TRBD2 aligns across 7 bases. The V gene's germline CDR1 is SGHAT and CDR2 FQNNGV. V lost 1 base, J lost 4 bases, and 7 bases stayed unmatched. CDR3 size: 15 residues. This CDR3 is CASSLARGGYYEQYF. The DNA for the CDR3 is TGTGCCAGCAGCTTAGCCCGGGGAGGGTATTACGAGCAGTACTTC.

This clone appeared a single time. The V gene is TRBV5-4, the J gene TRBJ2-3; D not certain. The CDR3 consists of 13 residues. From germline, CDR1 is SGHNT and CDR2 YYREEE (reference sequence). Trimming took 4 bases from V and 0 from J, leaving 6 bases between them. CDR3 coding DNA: TGTGCCAGCAGCCAGATGAGCACAGATACGCAGTATTTT. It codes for CASSQMSTDTQYF.

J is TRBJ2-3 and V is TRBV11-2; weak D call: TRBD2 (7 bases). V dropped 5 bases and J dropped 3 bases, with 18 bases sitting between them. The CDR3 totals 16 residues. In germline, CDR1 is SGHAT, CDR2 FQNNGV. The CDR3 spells CASSPGGRGTTDTQYF. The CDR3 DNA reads TGTGCCAGCAGCCCCGGGGGGCGGGGGACGACAGATACGCAGTATTTT.

The CDR3 spells CASSLDGGSSYEQYF. For the CDR3, the DNA is TGTGCCAGCAGCTTAGATGGAGGGAGCTCCTACGAGCAGTACTTC. This sequence joins TRBV7-2 and TRBJ2-7; perhaps TRBD2 as D (6 bases). V was shortened by 1 base and J by 0 bases, with 10 bases between the two germline ends. Germline V gives CDR1 SGHTA, CDR2 FQGNSA. CDR3 length: 15 residues.

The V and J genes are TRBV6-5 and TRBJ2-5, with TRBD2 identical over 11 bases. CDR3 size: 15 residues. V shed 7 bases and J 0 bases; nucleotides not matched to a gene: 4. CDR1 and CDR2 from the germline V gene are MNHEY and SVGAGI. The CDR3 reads CASTLAGGYQETQYF. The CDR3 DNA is TGTGCCAGCACTCTAGCGGGGGGCTACCAAGAGACCCAGTACTTC.

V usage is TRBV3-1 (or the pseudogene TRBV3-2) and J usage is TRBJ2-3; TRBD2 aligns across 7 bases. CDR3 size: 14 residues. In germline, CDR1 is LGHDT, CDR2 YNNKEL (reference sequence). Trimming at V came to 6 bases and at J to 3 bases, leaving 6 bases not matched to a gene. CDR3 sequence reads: CASRKAGGTDTQYF. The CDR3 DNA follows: TGTGCCAGCAGGAAAGCCGGGGGGACAGATACGCAGTATTTT.

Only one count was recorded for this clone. CDR3 DNA: TGTGCCAGCAGCCGCCAAGTGAGGGGGATCTACGAGCAGTACTTC. As protein: CASSRQVRGIYEQYF. The chain has TRBV6-6 and TRBJ2-7; TRBD1 is a possible D gene (6 bases). Germline values: CDR1 MNHNY, CDR2 SVGAGI (reference sequence). CDR3 length: 15 residues. V lost 6 bases and J lost 3, with 18 bases in between.

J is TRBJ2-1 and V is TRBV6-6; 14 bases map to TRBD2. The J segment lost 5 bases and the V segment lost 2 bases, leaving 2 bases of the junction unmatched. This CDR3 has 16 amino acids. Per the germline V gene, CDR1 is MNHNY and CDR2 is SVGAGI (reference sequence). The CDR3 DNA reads TGTGCCAGCAGTTACGGGACTAGCGGGAGCCACAATGAGCAGTTCTTC. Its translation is CASSYGTSGSHNEQFF.

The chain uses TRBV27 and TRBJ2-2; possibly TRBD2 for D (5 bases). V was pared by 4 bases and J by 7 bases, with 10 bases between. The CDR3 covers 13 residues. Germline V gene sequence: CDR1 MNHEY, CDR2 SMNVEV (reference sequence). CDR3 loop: CASSSPRGGELFF. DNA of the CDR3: TGTGCCAGCAGTTCCCCCCGGGGCGGGGAGCTGTTTTTT.

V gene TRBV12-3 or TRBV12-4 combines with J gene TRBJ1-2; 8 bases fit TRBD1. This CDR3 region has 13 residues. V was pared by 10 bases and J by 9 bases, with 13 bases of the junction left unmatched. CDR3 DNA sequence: TGTGCCACTTCCCGGGACAGGTCTCGAAGCTACACCTTC. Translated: CATSRDRSRSYTF.

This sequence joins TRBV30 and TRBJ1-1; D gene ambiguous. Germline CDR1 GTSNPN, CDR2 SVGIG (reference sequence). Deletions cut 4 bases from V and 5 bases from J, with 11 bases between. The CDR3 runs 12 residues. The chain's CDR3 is CAWTQARTEAFF. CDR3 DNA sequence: TGTGCCTGGACCCAAGCTAGGACTGAAGCTTTCTTT.

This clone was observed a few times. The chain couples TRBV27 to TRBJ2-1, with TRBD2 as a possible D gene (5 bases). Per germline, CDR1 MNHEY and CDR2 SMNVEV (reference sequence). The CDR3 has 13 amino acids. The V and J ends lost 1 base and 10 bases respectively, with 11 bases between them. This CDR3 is CASSLFVEGEQFF. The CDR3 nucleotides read TGTGCCAGCAGTTTATTCGTCGAGGGAGAGCAGTTCTTC.

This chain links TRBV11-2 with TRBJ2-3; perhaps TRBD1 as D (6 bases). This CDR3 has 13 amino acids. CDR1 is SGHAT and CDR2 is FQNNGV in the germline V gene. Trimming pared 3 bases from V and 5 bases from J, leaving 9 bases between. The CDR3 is CASSLGHLDTQYF. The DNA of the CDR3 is TGTGCCAGCAGCTTGGGACACCTAGATACGCAGTATTTT.

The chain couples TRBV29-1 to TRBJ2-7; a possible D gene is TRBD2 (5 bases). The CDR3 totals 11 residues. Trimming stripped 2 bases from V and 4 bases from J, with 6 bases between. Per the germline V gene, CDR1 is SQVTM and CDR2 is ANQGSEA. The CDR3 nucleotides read TGCAGCGTTGAAAGAGGGTACGAGCAGTACTTC. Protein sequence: CSVERGYEQYF.

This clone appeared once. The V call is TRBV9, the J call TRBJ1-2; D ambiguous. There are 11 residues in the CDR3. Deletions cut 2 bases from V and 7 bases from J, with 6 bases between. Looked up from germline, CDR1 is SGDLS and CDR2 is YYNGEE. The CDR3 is CASSVLFGYTF. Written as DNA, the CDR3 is TGTGCCAGCAGCGTCCTATTTGGCTACACCTTC.

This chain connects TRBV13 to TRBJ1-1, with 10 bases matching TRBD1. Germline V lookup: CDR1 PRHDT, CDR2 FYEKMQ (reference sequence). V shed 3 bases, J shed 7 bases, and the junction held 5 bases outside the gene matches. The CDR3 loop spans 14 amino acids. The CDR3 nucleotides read TGTGCCAGCAGCTTGACAGGGGGCCAAGGTGAAGCTTTCTTT. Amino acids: CASSLTGGQGEAFF.

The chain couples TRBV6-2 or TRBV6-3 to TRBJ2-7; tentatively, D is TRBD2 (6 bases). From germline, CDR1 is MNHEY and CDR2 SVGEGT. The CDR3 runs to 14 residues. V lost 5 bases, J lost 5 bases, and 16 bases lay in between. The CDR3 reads CASSTGRSGNEQYF. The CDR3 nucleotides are TGTGCCAGCAGTACGGGACGTAGCGGAAACGAGCAGTACTTC.

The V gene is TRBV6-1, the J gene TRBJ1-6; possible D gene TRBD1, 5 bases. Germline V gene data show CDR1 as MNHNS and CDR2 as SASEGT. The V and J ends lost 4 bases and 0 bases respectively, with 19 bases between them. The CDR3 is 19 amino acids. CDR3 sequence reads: CASSAPVGGWGSYNSPLHF. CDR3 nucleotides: TGTGCCAGCAGTGCACCCGTGGGGGGTTGGGGCTCCTATAATTCACCCCTCCACTTT.

CDR3 protein: CASRQGANNEQFF. DNA of the CDR3: TGTGCCAGCAGGCAGGGGGCGAACAATGAGCAGTTCTTC. This chain uses TRBV12-3 or TRBV12-4 with TRBJ2-1, with 8 bases that match TRBD1. The CDR3 has 13 residues. The V segment lost 6 bases and the J segment 5 bases; nucleotides outside the gene matches: 3.

For the CDR3, the DNA is TGTGCCAGTAGTATAAGGGCAGGGAAGTATAGCAATCAGCCCCAGCATTTT. Translated, it gives CASSIRAGKYSNQPQHF. The chain has TRBV19 and TRBJ1-5; D might be TRBD1 (5 bases). CDR1 LNHDA and CDR2 SQIVND come from the germline V gene (reference sequence). Trimming stripped 2 bases from V and 0 bases from J, with 14 bases between. The CDR3 covers 17 residues.

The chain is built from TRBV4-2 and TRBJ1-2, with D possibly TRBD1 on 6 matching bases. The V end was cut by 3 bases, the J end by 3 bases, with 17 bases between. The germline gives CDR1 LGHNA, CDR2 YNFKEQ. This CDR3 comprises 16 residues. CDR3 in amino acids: CASSQLGGGDYYGYTF. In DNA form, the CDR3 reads TGTGCCAGCAGCCAGTTAGGGGGAGGGGATTACTATGGCTACACCTTC.